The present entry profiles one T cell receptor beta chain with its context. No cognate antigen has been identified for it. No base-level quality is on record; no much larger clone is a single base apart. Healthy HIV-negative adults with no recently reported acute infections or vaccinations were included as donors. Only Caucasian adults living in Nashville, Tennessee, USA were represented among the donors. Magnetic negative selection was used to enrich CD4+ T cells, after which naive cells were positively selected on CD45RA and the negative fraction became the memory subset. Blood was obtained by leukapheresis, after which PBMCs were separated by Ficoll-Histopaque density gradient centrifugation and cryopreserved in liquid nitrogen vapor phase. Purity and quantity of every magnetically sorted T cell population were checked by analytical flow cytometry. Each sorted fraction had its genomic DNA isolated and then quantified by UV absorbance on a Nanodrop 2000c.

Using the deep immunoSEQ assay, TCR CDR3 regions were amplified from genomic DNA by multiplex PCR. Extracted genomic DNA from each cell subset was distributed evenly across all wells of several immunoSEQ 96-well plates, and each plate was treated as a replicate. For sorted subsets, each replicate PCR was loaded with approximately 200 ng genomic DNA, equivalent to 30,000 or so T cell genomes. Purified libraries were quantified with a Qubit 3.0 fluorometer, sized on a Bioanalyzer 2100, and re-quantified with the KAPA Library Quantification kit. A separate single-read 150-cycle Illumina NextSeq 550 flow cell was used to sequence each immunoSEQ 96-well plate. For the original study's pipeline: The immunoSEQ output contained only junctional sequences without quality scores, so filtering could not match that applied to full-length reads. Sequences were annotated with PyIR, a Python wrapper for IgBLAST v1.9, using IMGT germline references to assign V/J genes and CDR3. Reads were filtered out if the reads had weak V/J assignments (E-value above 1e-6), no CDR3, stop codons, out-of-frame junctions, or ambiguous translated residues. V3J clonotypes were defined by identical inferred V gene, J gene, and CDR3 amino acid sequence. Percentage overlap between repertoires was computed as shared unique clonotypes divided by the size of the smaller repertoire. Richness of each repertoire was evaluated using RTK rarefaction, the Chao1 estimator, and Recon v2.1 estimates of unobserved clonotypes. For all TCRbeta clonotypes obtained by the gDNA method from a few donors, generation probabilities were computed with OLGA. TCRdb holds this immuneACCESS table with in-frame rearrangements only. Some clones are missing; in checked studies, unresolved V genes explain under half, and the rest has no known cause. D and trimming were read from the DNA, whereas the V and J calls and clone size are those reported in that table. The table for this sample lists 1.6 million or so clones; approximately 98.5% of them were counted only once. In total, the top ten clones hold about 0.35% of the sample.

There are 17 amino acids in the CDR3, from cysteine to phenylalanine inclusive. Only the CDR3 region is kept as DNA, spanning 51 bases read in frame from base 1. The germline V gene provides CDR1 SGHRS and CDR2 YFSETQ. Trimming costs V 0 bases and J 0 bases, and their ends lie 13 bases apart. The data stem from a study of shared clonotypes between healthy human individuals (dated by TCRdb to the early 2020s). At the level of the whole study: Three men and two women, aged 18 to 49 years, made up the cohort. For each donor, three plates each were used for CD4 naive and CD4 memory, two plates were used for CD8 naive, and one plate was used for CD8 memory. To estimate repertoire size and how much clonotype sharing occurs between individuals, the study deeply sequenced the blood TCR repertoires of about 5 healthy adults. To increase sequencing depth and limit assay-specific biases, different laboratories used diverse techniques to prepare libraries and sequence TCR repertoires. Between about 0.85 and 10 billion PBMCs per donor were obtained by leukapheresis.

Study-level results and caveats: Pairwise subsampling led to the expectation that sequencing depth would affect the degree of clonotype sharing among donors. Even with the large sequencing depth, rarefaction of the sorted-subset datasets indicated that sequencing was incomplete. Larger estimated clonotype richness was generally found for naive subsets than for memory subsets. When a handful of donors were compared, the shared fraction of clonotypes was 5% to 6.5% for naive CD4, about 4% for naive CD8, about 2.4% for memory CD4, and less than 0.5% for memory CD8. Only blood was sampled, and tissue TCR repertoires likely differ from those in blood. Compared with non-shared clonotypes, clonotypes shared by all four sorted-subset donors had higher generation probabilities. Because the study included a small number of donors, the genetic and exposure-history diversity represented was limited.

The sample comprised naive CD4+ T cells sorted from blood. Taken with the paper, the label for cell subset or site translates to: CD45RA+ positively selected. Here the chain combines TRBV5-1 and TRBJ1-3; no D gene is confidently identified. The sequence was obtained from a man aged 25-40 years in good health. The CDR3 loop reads CASSLVPSSSSGNTIYF. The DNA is TGCGCCAGCAGCTTGGTTCCTTCGTCTAGCTCTGGAAACACCATATATTTT.